Below are 14 T cell receptor beta chains sequenced from a single sample in a study of OX40 agonist ivuxolimab in advanced cancers. The repertoire was sequenced with immunoSEQ multiplex PCR; TCRdb's copy has only in-frame clones and lacks some. This sample has around 50,000 clones, with about 83% found just once. Sample: CD4+ or CD8+ T cells sorted from blood, taken in a trial of the OX40 agonist ivuxolimab. These receptors all stem from an adult with an advanced solid tumor such as melanoma, head and neck, liver or kidney cancer.

This clone was detected only once. The chain has TRBV28 and TRBJ1-2; no reliable D call. This CDR3 spans 11 amino acids. Germline lookup yields CDR1 MDHEN and CDR2 SYDVKM. V shed 6 bases and J shed 4 bases, with 6 bases lying between them. The CDR3 DNA is TGTGCCAGCAGACCCTCCTATGGCTACACCTTC. Translating it yields CASRPSYGYTF.

The rearrangement uses TRBV5-4 and TRBJ1-2, with D perhaps TRBD1 (5 bases). This CDR3 has 13 amino acids. Germline-derived CDR1 and CDR2 are SGHNT and YYREEE (reference sequence). V was pared by 4 bases and J by 8 bases, with 15 bases between. The CDR3 is CASSRDLPPGYTF. In nucleotides, the CDR3 is TGTGCCAGCAGCCGGGACCTCCCGCCCGGCTACACCTTC.

This clone was detected a few times. This chain uses TRBV19 with TRBJ2-3, with D tentatively TRBD2 (6 bases). The length of the CDR3 is 15 residues. Trimming pared 3 bases from V and 8 bases from J, leaving 18 bases between. Looked up from germline, CDR1 is LNHDA and CDR2 is SQIVND (reference sequence). In nucleotides, the CDR3 is TGTGCCAGTAGTATGGAGGCTAGCGCGGGTACTACGCAGTATTTT. The encoded protein is CASSMEASAGTTQYF.

In its sample, this clone was seen once. The genes are TRBV5-1 and TRBJ2-3, with 8 positions matching TRBD1. Germline CDR1 and CDR2: SGHRS and YFSETQ. The CDR3 is 14 amino acids. The V gene end was trimmed by 5 bases and the J gene end by 4 bases; junction bases not matched to a gene: 6. In DNA form, the CDR3 reads TGCGCCAGCAGATTTGACAGGGGTGCAGATACGCAGTATTTT. Translation: CASRFDRGADTQYF.

This clone was counted between two and nine times. The rearrangement uses TRBV2 and TRBJ1-2; D not certain. There are 15 residues in the CDR3. V lost 0 bases to trimming and J lost 7 bases, with 15 bases between them. The V gene's germline CDR1 is SNHLY and CDR2 FYNNEI. CDR3 protein: CASSEALRGMSGYTF. The CDR3 DNA is TGTGCCAGCAGTGAAGCGCTTCGAGGGATGTCTGGCTACACCTTC.

This chain links TRBV5-5 with TRBJ2-7, with D perhaps given as TRBD1 or TRBD2 (5 bases each). Germline V CDR1 and CDR2: SGHKS, YYEKEE (reference sequence). CDR3 length: 14 residues. The V end was cut by 0 bases, the J end by 4 bases, with 11 bases between. In nucleotides, the CDR3 is TGTGCCAGCAGCTTGGAGTCAGGGAGATACGAGCAGTACTTC. Protein product: CASSLESGRYEQYF.

The rearrangement joins TRBV6-1 to TRBJ1-4, with D possibly matching TRBD1 (5 bases). This CDR3 comprises 14 residues. Germline V gene lookup returns CDR1 MNHNS and CDR2 SASEGT. V lost 5 bases, J lost 3 bases, and 10 bases lay in between. CDR3 region: CASSSTGPNEKLFF. In DNA, the CDR3 is TGTGCCAGCAGTAGTACAGGCCCTAATGAAAAACTGTTTTTT.

CDR3 residues: CASSTRDRIYNEQFF. In nucleotides, the CDR3 is TGTGCCAGTAGTACCCGGGACAGGATCTACAATGAGCAGTTCTTC. J is TRBJ2-1 and V is TRBV19; 8 nucleotides match TRBD1. Germline V gene data show CDR1 as LNHDA and CDR2 as SQIVND (reference sequence). After removal of 4 bases from V and 3 bases from J, the junction contained 5 bases not matched to a gene. The CDR3 totals 15 residues.

V usage is TRBV11-2 and J usage is TRBJ1-5; 10 bases agree with TRBD1. The germline gives CDR1 SGHAT, CDR2 FQNNGV. This CDR3 has 15 residues. V lost 5 bases and J lost 3; bases outside the gene matches: 4. This CDR3 is CASSADRGSNQPQHF. CDR3 DNA: TGTGCCAGCAGCGCGGACAGGGGGTCCAATCAGCCCCAGCATTTT.

There are a few counts of this clone. The J gene is TRBJ2-3, the V gene TRBV21-1; the table's D call of TRBD1 was not tested on the DNA. TRBV21-1 is listed as a pseudogene. The CDR3 consists of 16 residues. This CDR3 is CASSKEQGRPTDTQYF. CDR3 in DNA: TGTGCCAGCAGCAAAGAGCAGGGGCGCCCTACAGATACGCAGTATTTT.

The chain is built from TRBV6-6 and TRBJ1-3; no clear D. Germline V gene data show CDR1 as MNHNY and CDR2 as SVGAGI (reference sequence). This CDR3 spans 14 amino acids. V lost 5 bases to trimming and J lost 4 bases, with 12 bases between them. The CDR3 loop is CASSPRAPGNTIYF. The CDR3 DNA is TGTGCCAGCAGTCCGCGGGCACCCGGAAACACCATATATTTT.

This rearrangement joins TRBV5-1 to TRBJ1-2, with a tentative D call TRBD1 (6 bases). The length of the CDR3 is 16 residues. Trimming pared 4 bases from V and 14 bases from J, leaving 30 bases between. Germline V gene sequence: CDR1 SGHRS, CDR2 YFSETQ. CDR3 in amino acids: CASSDAPQGTTMRDTF. The DNA for the CDR3 is TGCGCCAGCAGCGACGCCCCTCAGGGGACCACTATGCGAGATACCTTC.

This rearrangement joins TRBV5-1 to TRBJ2-5; 9 bases are shared with TRBD2. Germline trimming cut 8 bases from V and 0 bases from J; bases unmatched to any gene: 5. Germline assignment: CDR1 SGHRS and CDR2 YFSETQ. The CDR3 spans 14 residues. CDR3 DNA sequence: TGCGCCAGTACGCTAGCGGGAAACCAAGAGACCCAGTACTTC. It codes for CASTLAGNQETQYF.

This rearrangement joins TRBV4-1 to TRBJ1-1; maybe TRBD1 (5 bases). The V and J ends lost 1 base and 4 bases respectively, with 13 bases between them. Germline assignment: CDR1 MGHRA and CDR2 YSYEKL. This CDR3 spans 15 amino acids. CDR3 sequence: CASSQGGLGGTEAFF. In DNA, the CDR3 is TGCGCCAGCAGCCAAGGGGGTCTGGGGGGCACTGAAGCTTTCTTT.